This T cell receptor (beta chain) appears in the sequencing data of a study of Ad26.COV2.S vaccination and SARS-CoV-2 variants. Study summary: Ad26.COV2.S given intramuscularly, once or twice 56 days apart. Study-level findings and limits: Greater spike-specific TCR breadth was seen in vaccine recipients than in placebo recipients. Vaccinees and placebo recipients showed similar non-spike TCR breadth.

The length of the CDR3 is 15 residues. Looked up from germline, CDR1 is LGHDT and CDR2 is YNNKEL (reference sequence). J was trimmed by 7 bases and V by 0 bases; bases with no gene match: 5. Sample treatment: around 19 received Ad26.COV2.S at low or high dose, single or two shots; roughly 5 received placebo; per-sample allocation not given. Following the first vaccine or placebo injection, samples were taken on day 63. It was Wuhan-strain SARS-CoV-2 spike that the Ad26 vaccine vector expressed. The repertoire was sequenced with immunoSEQ multiplex PCR; TCRdb's copy has only in-frame clones and lacks some. Counted here are about 680,000 clones, about 89% occurring once; the ten biggest clones make up about 1.5%. Comment on this clone: Its target is not known.

This specimen was peripheral blood, taken in a trial of Ad26.COV2.S vaccine versus placebo. The genes are TRBV3-1 (or the pseudogene TRBV3-2) and TRBJ2-3; 9 nucleotides line up with TRBD2. The sequence was collected from a person aged 18 to 65 who received the Ad26.COV2.S COVID-19 vaccine or a placebo. The CDR3 DNA follows: TGTGCCAGCAGCCAAGAGGTCGCGGGAGGGCATACGCAGTATTTT. Encoded protein: CASSQEVAGGHTQYF.